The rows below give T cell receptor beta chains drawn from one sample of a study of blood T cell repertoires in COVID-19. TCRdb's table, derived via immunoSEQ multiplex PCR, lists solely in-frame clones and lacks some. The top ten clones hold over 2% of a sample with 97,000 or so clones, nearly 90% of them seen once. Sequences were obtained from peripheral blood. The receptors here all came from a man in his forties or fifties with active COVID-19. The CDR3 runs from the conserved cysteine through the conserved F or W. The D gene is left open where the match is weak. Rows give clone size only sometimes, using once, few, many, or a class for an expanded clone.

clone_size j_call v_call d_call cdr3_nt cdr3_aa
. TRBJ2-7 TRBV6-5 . TGTGCCAGCAGCCCCGGAGACAGAAGCTCCTACGAGCAGTACTTC CASSPGDRSSYEQYF
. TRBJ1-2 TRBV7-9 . TGTGCCAGCAGCTTGGACAGAACTAACTATGGCTACACCTTC CASSLDRTNYGYTF
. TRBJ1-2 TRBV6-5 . TGTGCCAGCAGTTACTCGGACATGGGGGGCTACACCTTC CASSYSDMGGYTF
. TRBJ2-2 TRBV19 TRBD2 TGTGCCAGTACCCGCATGGGGAGGGTCCCGAACACCGGGGAGCTGTTTTTT CASTRMGRVPNTGELFF
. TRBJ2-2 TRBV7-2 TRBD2 TGTGCCAGCAGCTTGAGCTGGGGGGGGATCGGGGAGCTGTTTTTT CASSLSWGGIGELFF
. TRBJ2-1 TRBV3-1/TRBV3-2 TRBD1 TGTGCCAGCAGCCAAAAGACAGGGGGCATTGGTGAGCAGTTCTTC CASSQKTGGIGEQFF
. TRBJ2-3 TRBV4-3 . TGCGCCAGCAGCCAAGCCGTAAGCGATGGCACAGATACGCAGTATTTT CASSQAVSDGTDTQYF
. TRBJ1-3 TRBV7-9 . TGTGCCAGCAGCTTAGCGGAGCAACTCTCTGGAAACACCATATATTTT CASSLAEQLSGNTIYF
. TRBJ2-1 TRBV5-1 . TGCGCCAGCAGCTTGGCCCGGACAGCCAACAATGAGCAGTTCTTC CASSLARTANNEQFF
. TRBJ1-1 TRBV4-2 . TGTGCCAGCAGCCAAGAAGCCGGTCCTAGGTTAGTCACTGAAGCTTTCTTT CASSQEAGPRLVTEAFF
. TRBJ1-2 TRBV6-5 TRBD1 TGTGCCAGCAGTCGACAGGGGAGATATGGCTACACCTTC CASSRQGRYGYTF
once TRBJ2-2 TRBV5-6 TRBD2 TGTGCCAGCAGCTTGGCCGTATTAGCGGGGCTCACCGGGGAGCTGTTTTTT CASSLAVLAGLTGELFF
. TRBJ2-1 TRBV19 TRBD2 TGTGCCAGTAGTATAGAGACCTGGGTAGCGGGTAACAATGAGCAGTTCTTC CASSIETWVAGNNEQFF
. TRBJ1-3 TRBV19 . TGTGCCAGTAGTATGTATGTTGGGCCAGGAAACACCATATATTTT CASSMYVGPGNTIYF
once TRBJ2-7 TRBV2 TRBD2 TGTGCCAGCAGGCCTTCTAGCGGGGGGCCGTTCGAGCAGTACTTC CASRPSSGGPFEQYF
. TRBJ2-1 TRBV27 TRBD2 TGTGCCAGCAGCCGTAGCGGGGGGGCCCCTGAGCAGTTCTTC CASSRSGGAPEQFF
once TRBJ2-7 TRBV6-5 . TGTGCCACTCGGACAGTCGGGTCCGAGCAGTACTTC CATRTVGSEQYF
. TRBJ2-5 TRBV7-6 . TGTGCCAGCAGCGCGGGCGAGACCCAGTACTTC CASSAGETQYF
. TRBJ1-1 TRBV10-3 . TGTGCCACAACGGGACAAATGAACACTGAAGCTTTCTTT CATTGQMNTEAFF
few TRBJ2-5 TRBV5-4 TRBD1 TGTGCCAGCAGACTAGACAGGGTTGGGGAGACCCAGTACTTC CASRLDRVGETQYF
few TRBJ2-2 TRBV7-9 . TGTGCCAGCAGCTTCGAGACCGGGGAGCTGTTTTTT CASSFETGELFF
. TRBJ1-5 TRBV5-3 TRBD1 TGTGCCAGAAGCTTGGTACCGGGACAGTGCCATCAGCCCCAGCATTTT CARSLVPGQCHQPQHF
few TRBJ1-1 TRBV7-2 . TGTGCCAGCAGTTACGACAGAAACACTGAAGCTTTCTTT CASSYDRNTEAFF
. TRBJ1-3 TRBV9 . TGTGCCAGCAGCGTAGAAGGGGCGCTTGGAAACACCATATATTTT CASSVEGALGNTIYF
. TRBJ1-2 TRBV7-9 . TGTGCCAGCAGCCCGTCGGACAGAGGCTATGGCTACACCTTC CASSPSDRGYGYTF
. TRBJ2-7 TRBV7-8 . TGTGCCAGCAGCTTAGATGGCGCGGGGACCCCCTCCGAGCAGTACTTC CASSLDGAGTPSEQYF
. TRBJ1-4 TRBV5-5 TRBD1 TGTGCCAGCAGGGAGGGACAGCTTAATGAAAAACTGTTTTTT CASREGQLNEKLFF
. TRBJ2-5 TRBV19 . TGTGCCAGTAGTTCCCACAGGGCTGGGGAAGAGACCCAGTACTTC CASSSHRAGEETQYF
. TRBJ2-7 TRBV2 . TGTGCCAGCAGTGATTTTGGGGGACTCGAGCAGTACTTC CASSDFGGLEQYF
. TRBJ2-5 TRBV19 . TGTGCCAGTAGTATAGCGGGGCAAGAGACCCAGTACTTC CASSIAGQETQYF
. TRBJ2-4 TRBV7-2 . TGTGCCAGCAGCTTGCACGGACAGCGCGGCATTCAGTACTTC CASSLHGQRGIQYF
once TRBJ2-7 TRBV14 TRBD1 TGTGCCAGCAGCCAAAGATGGGACAGGGCCTACGAGCAGTACTTC CASSQRWDRAYEQYF
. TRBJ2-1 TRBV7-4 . TGTGCCAGCACCCTGGGGGGCGGGGGCTTGTCCTACAATGAGCAGTTCTTC CASTLGGGGLSYNEQFF
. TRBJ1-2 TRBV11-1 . TGTGCCAGCAGCTTAGCGGCAGAGCCAGGTGGCTACACCTTC CASSLAAEPGGYTF
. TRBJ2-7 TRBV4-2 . TGTGCCAGCAGCCAAAGGTGGGGGGACCCCTCCTACGAGCAGTACTTC CASSQRWGDPSYEQYF
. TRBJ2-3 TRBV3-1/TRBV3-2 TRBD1 TGTGCCAGCAGCCATGCGGGACAGGGGGCCACAGATACGCAGTATTTT CASSHAGQGATDTQYF
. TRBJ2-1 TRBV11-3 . TGTGCCAGCAGCTTAGATCAACTCAGGGAACAGTTCTTC CASSLDQLREQFF
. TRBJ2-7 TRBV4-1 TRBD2 TGCGCCAGCAGCCAAGGTAGCGGGGGGGGATACGAGCAGTACTTC CASSQGSGGGYEQYF
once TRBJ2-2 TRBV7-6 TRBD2 TGTGCCAGCAGCTTAAGCGGGGGGGCAACCGGGGAGCTGTTTTTT CASSLSGGATGELFF
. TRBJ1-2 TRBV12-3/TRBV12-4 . TGTGCCAGCAGTCGTTCCGAGAACTATGGCTACACCTTC CASSRSENYGYTF
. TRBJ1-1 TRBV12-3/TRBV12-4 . TGTGCCAGCAGTTTTGTTCAGGGGACTGAAGCTTTCTTT CASSFVQGTEAFF
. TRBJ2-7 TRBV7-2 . TGTGCCAGCAGCCCCCGAGGTCCTCCCTACGAGCAGTACTTC CASSPRGPPYEQYF
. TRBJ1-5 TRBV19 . TGTGCCAGTAACTTCGGGACTCAAAATCAGCCCCAGCATTTT CASNFGTQNQPQHF
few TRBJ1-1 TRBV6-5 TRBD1 TGTGCCAGCAGGCCTCCCGGGACAGGGCGGACTGAAGCTTTCTTT CASRPPGTGRTEAFF
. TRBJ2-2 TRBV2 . TGTGCCAGCAGACGAGGGCGAAACACCGGGGAGCTGTTTTTT CASRRGRNTGELFF
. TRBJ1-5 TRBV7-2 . TGTGCCAGCAGCTTCCAGGGAGGCCAGCCCCAGCATTTT CASSFQGGQPQHF
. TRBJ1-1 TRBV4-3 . TGCGCCAGCAGCCAGCTAATGAACACTGAAGCTTTCTTT CASSQLMNTEAFF
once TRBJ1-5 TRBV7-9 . TGTGCCAGCAGCTTCACAGGCATCAATCAGCCCCAGCATTTT CASSFTGINQPQHF
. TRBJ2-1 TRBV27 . TGTGCCAGCAGTTTAAGGCGGGGAGGAACCTACAATGAGCAGTTCTTC CASSLRRGGTYNEQFF
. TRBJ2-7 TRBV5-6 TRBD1 TGTGCCAGCAGCGTTTCACCGGGACAGGGGACCTACGAGCAGTACTTC CASSVSPGQGTYEQYF
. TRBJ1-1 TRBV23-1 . TGCGCCAGCAGTCAATTTCAGGAGGGAGCTGAAGCTTTCTTT CASSQFQEGAEAFF
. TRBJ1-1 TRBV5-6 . TGTGCCAGCAGCTTGGCTCAGGGAATTGAAGCTTTCTTT CASSLAQGIEAFF
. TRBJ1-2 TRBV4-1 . TGCGCCAGCAGCCAAGTTGTGGCAGACTATGGCTACACCTTC CASSQVVADYGYTF